This section outlines one TCR beta chain sequence together with its context. The data belong to a study of shared clonotypes between healthy human individuals. An even split of each subset's genomic DNA across several immunoSEQ plates was performed. The authors loaded roughly 200 ng DNA, about 30,000 T cell genomes, into sorted-subset replicate PCRs. This table comes from immunoSEQ multiplex PCR, and its TCRdb copy is limited to in-frame clones, with some not included. The data contain roughly 2.2 million clones, roughly 90% of them singletons. With V trimmed by 4 bases and J by 7 bases, 6 bases remained unmatched. This CDR3 region has 13 residues. Germline V lookup: CDR1 SGHTA, CDR2 FQGTGA.

Sequenced sample: naive CD4+ T cells from PBMCs. As for subset: CD45RA+ positively selected. The TCR originated in a man aged 18 to 30 in good health. Some clones in this sample may be carry-over from other donors' samples. The chain recombines TRBV7-3 with TRBJ1-2; 7 bases align to TRBD1. The CDR3 here is CASSSSRGGGYTF. In nucleotides, the CDR3 is TGTGCCAGCAGCTCCAGCAGGGGGGGTGGCTACACCTTC.